The rows below give T cell receptor beta chains drawn from one sample of a study of blood T cells in healthy people across ages. TCRdb re-called the 5' RACE reads through MiXCR, storing one row per CDR3 protein. The sample shows 650,000 or so distinct CDR3 sequences, more than 45% of them seen only once. Sequences were obtained from blood. These receptors all stem from a woman aged 80 or over in good health. The CDR3 runs from the conserved cysteine through the conserved F or W. Fields, in order: J gene, V gene, clone size, D gene, CDR3 DNA, CDR3 protein. A D gene is named only where the DNA matches it firmly. Clone size, where shown, is once, few, many, or a class for clones that have expanded.

j_gene: TRBJ2-1
v_gene: TRBV28
abundance: -
d_gene: -
CDR3nt: TGTGCCAGCGGGACCCGTAGGGCCTCTACGCACAATGAGCAGTTCTTC
CDR3aa: CASGTRRASTHNEQFF

j_gene: TRBJ1-2
v_gene: TRBV9
abundance: few
d_gene: -
CDR3nt: TGTGCCAGCAGCGCCTCCCCCGGGGGGTTCAACTATGGCTACACCTTC
CDR3aa: CASSASPGGFNYGYTF

j_gene: TRBJ2-1
v_gene: TRBV28
abundance: -
d_gene: TRBD2
CDR3nt: TGTGCCAGCAGGCTAGCGGGCGCCGGGACTTTTAATGAGCAGTTCTTC
CDR3aa: CASRLAGAGTFNEQFF

j_gene: TRBJ2-5
v_gene: TRBV7-9
abundance: -
d_gene: -
CDR3nt: TGTGCCAGCAGCCTCAATGTAGGGAGGGAGACCCAGTACTTC
CDR3aa: CASSLNVGRETQYF

j_gene: TRBJ2-1
v_gene: TRBV6-6
abundance: -
d_gene: TRBD2
CDR3nt: TGTGCCAGCAGTTCCGGGACTAGCGGGGGCTACAATGAGCAGTTCTTC
CDR3aa: CASSSGTSGGYNEQFF

j_gene: TRBJ2-7
v_gene: TRBV20-1
abundance: -
d_gene: -
CDR3nt: TGCAGTGCTAGCCTCCGACGCGGGACGTACGAGCAGTACTTC
CDR3aa: CSASLRRGTYEQYF

j_gene: TRBJ1-2
v_gene: TRBV12-3/TRBV12-4
abundance: -
d_gene: -
CDR3nt: TGTGCCAGCACCTTTGGGGAAGGCTATGGCTACACCTTC
CDR3aa: CASTFGEGYGYTF

j_gene: TRBJ2-7
v_gene: TRBV7-3
abundance: -
d_gene: TRBD2
CDR3nt: TGTGCCAGCGCCCTCTCCAGCGGGGGGGCCTACGAGCAGTACTTC
CDR3aa: CASALSSGGAYEQYF

j_gene: TRBJ2-7
v_gene: TRBV5-1
abundance: -
d_gene: -
CDR3nt: TGCGCCAGCAGCTTGTACCAGGGCGCCGAGCAGTACTTC
CDR3aa: CASSLYQGAEQYF

j_gene: TRBJ2-7
v_gene: TRBV27
abundance: -
d_gene: -
CDR3nt: TGTGCCAGCAGTTTTCAGAAGTTCAAGCGGAGCTACAATGAGCAGTACTTC
CDR3aa: CASSFQKFKRSYNEQYF

j_gene: TRBJ2-2
v_gene: TRBV7-9
abundance: -
d_gene: -
CDR3nt: TGTGCCAGCAGCTTATGGTCCGGCGCGCTGTTTTTT
CDR3aa: CASSLWSGALFF

j_gene: TRBJ2-5
v_gene: TRBV20-1
abundance: -
d_gene: -
CDR3nt: TGCAGTGCTAGATCGGGGCGGCGTGCTCAAGAGACCCAGTACTTC
CDR3aa: CSARSGRRAQETQYF

j_gene: TRBJ1-2
v_gene: TRBV12-3/TRBV12-4
abundance: many
d_gene: -
CDR3nt: TGTGCCAGCAGTTATCGGACAGACTATGGCTACACCTTC
CDR3aa: CASSYRTDYGYTF

j_gene: TRBJ2-1
v_gene: TRBV6-2/TRBV6-3
abundance: many
d_gene: TRBD1
CDR3nt: TGTGCCAGCAGGAGACAGGGCAACAATGAGCAGTTCTTC
CDR3aa: CASRRQGNNEQFF

j_gene: TRBJ2-7
v_gene: TRBV27
abundance: -
d_gene: -
CDR3nt: TGTGCCAGCACCACGCGGGCCGTCCCCATCTACGAGCAGTACTTC
CDR3aa: CASTTRAVPIYEQYF

j_gene: TRBJ2-5
v_gene: TRBV7-9
abundance: -
d_gene: -
CDR3nt: TGTGCCAGCAGCTTAGCGAGTAGCATCGCGCCGAAAGAGACCCAGTACTTC
CDR3aa: CASSLASSIAPKETQYF

j_gene: TRBJ1-1
v_gene: TRBV7-2
abundance: -
d_gene: TRBD1
CDR3nt: TGTGCCAGCGGAGGACAGGAGAACACTGAAGCTTTCTTT
CDR3aa: CASGGQENTEAFF

j_gene: TRBJ1-5
v_gene: TRBV25-1
abundance: -
d_gene: TRBD1
CDR3nt: TGTGCCAGCAGTGAATATGGGGAGGGGGCCAATCAGCCCCAGCATTTT
CDR3aa: CASSEYGEGANQPQHF

j_gene: TRBJ2-5
v_gene: TRBV5-1
abundance: few
d_gene: -
CDR3nt: TGCGCCAGCAGCCAATTCCGGGACGGAGGGAGAGAGACCCAGTACTTC
CDR3aa: CASSQFRDGGRETQYF

j_gene: TRBJ1-5
v_gene: TRBV5-1
abundance: -
d_gene: -
CDR3nt: TGCGCCAGCAGCTTGGGCGACCCCAGAGGCAATCAGCCCCAGCATTTT
CDR3aa: CASSLGDPRGNQPQHF

j_gene: TRBJ2-7
v_gene: TRBV28
abundance: many
d_gene: -
CDR3nt: TGTGCCAGCAGTTTAGCTAGCACCCACGAGCAGTACTTC
CDR3aa: CASSLASTHEQYF

j_gene: TRBJ1-5
v_gene: TRBV10-3
abundance: -
d_gene: TRBD1
CDR3nt: TGTGCCACCAGTGGACAGGGAAGCAATCAGCCCCAGCATTTT
CDR3aa: CATSGQGSNQPQHF

j_gene: TRBJ1-6
v_gene: TRBV27
abundance: many
d_gene: -
CDR3nt: TGTGCCAGCAAAACCACCACACCGTATAATTCACCCCTCCACTTT
CDR3aa: CASKTTTPYNSPLHF

j_gene: TRBJ2-1
v_gene: TRBV11-2
abundance: many
d_gene: TRBD2
CDR3nt: TGTGCCAGCAGCTTAGGGCAGGGACTAGCGGGGATTAGCTCCTACAATGAGCAGTTCTTC
CDR3aa: CASSLGQGLAGISSYNEQFF

j_gene: TRBJ2-3
v_gene: TRBV12-3/TRBV12-4
abundance: -
d_gene: TRBD2
CDR3nt: TGTGCCAGCAGTTTACCTAGCGGGTGGGCCTTATATACGCAGTATTTT
CDR3aa: CASSLPSGWALYTQYF

j_gene: TRBJ1-4
v_gene: TRBV28
abundance: -
d_gene: -
CDR3nt: TGTGCCTCCTGGAGTGAAAAACTGTTTTTT
CDR3aa: CASWSEKLFF

j_gene: TRBJ2-5
v_gene: TRBV27
abundance: -
d_gene: -
CDR3nt: TGTGCCAGCAGCCCTCTGGGCCTTACCCAAGAGACCCAGTACTTC
CDR3aa: CASSPLGLTQETQYF

j_gene: TRBJ2-1
v_gene: TRBV4-2
abundance: many
d_gene: -
CDR3nt: TGTGCCAGCAGCACCCACGGAGCGTCGGTTTTCTATGAGCAGTTCTTC
CDR3aa: CASSTHGASVFYEQFF

j_gene: TRBJ2-7
v_gene: TRBV30
abundance: -
d_gene: -
CDR3nt: TGTGCCTGGAGTGCCGTAAAAGAAGGGTTTCGGTACTTC
CDR3aa: CAWSAVKEGFRYF

j_gene: TRBJ2-2
v_gene: TRBV10-3
abundance: -
d_gene: -
CDR3nt: TGTGCCATCAGTGAGTCAAGGGCGCGGGACACCGGGGAGCTGTTTTTT
CDR3aa: CAISESRARDTGELFF

j_gene: TRBJ2-7
v_gene: TRBV12-3/TRBV12-4
abundance: -
d_gene: -
CDR3nt: TGTGCCAGCAGTCCGGACAGTTGTGAGCAGTACTTC
CDR3aa: CASSPDSCEQYF

j_gene: TRBJ1-2
v_gene: TRBV27
abundance: few
d_gene: TRBD1
CDR3nt: TGTGCCAGCAGTCTGATAGGGGGACAGCCTTTCTATGGCTACACCTTC
CDR3aa: CASSLIGGQPFYGYTF

j_gene: TRBJ2-5
v_gene: TRBV28
abundance: few
d_gene: TRBD2
CDR3nt: TGTGCCAGCAGTTTATCTCCGGGACTAGCGGGAGGGCTCGGAGAGACCCAGTACTTC
CDR3aa: CASSLSPGLAGGLGETQYF

j_gene: TRBJ2-1
v_gene: TRBV3-1
abundance: many
d_gene: -
CDR3nt: TGTGCCAGCAGCCGTACTAACAATGAGCAGTTCTTC
CDR3aa: CASSRTNNEQFF